This T cell receptor beta chain was recorded in a study of beta chain features in type 1 diabetes. Study outcomes and limitations: Shortening that was moderate but significant affected the TCRB CDR3s of Type 1 diabetes patients in all four CD4+ subsets.

Investigators reverse transcribed all isolated RNA, so they sequenced expressed TCRB transcripts. Sequencing was performed with immunoSEQ multiplex PCR; in TCRdb, only in-frame clones are kept and a portion is missing. This table has 430,000 or so clones, 11% appearing once. CDR1 LNHNV and CDR2 YYDKDF come from the germline V gene (reference sequence). CDR3 length: 14 amino acids. The V gene lost 0 bases and the J gene lost 9 bases, with 12 bases spanning the gap. This clone was found a few times. Its antigen is still unknown. The receptor's source is a young woman in good health. The specimen sequenced was naive CD4+ T cells from blood. V gene TRBV15 combines with J gene TRBJ2-1, with D possibly being TRBD1 or TRBD2 (5 bases each). In DNA form, the CDR3 reads TGTGCCACCAGCAGAGATGGGACGTATGGTGAGCAGTTCTTC. Amino acid sequence: CATSRDGTYGEQFF.